Below, 10 T cell receptor beta chains from the same sample are listed, as sequenced in a study of blood T cell repertoires in COVID-19. Sequenced by immunoSEQ multiplex PCR; TCRdb stores in-frame clones only, minus some. The sample shows tens of thousands of clones, about 76% of them seen only once. Sequencing input: peripheral blood. The receptors were sampled from a man aged 45 to 65 with active or convalescent COVID-19.

The chain is built from TRBV7-3 and TRBJ2-3; maybe TRBD2 (7 bases). The length of the CDR3 is 15 residues. Trimming took 4 bases from V and 5 from J, leaving 16 bases between them. Germline V gives CDR1 SGHTA, CDR2 FQGTGA. The CDR3 bases are TGTGCCAGCAGCTCCCGAGGGGGGGCCGAAGATACGCAGTATTTT. It encodes CASSSRGGAEDTQYF.

This clone was seen only once. The chain joins TRBV4-1 to TRBJ2-3; D uncertain. The CDR3 has 13 residues. V was cut by 0 bases and J by 6 bases, with 7 bases left in between. Germline CDR1 MGHRA, CDR2 YSYEKL. CDR3 residues: CASSQDHSDTQYF. In nucleotides, the CDR3 is TGCGCCAGCAGCCAAGATCATTCCGATACGCAGTATTTT.

The chain is built from TRBV6-5 and TRBJ1-1; a weak D match, TRBD1 (6 bases). Trimming took 2 bases from V and 5 from J, leaving 15 bases between them. Germline V CDR1 and CDR2: MNHEY, SVGAGI. This CDR3 region has 15 residues. In DNA form, the CDR3 reads TGTGCCAGCAGTTACAACGGGGGGCCGAGGACTGAAGCTTTCTTT. It yields the protein CASSYNGGPRTEAFF.

The count of this clone is one. The chain employs TRBV9 and TRBJ1-1, with TRBD1 as a possible D gene (5 bases). Germline-derived CDR1 and CDR2 are SGDLS and YYNGEE. The CDR3 covers 14 residues. V was cut by 0 bases and J by 2 bases, with 8 bases left in between. The CDR3 DNA follows: TGTGCCAGCAGCGTAGCCGGGGGTAACACTGAAGCTTTCTTT. Amino acids: CASSVAGGNTEAFF.

The chain links TRBV19 to TRBJ1-5; no clear D. In germline, CDR1 is LNHDA, CDR2 SQIVND (reference sequence). V gave up 5 bases and J gave up 4 bases, with 9 bases separating them. CDR3 length: 13 residues. The CDR3 spells CASSPSVNQPQHF. As DNA, the CDR3 is TGTGCCAGTAGTCCCTCCGTAAATCAGCCCCAGCATTTT. Variable domain in full (rest from reference TRBV19 and TRBJ1-5): DGGITQSPKYLFRKEGQNVTLSCEQNLNHDAMYWYRQDPGQGLRLIYYSQIVNDFQKGDIAEGYSVSREKKESFPLTVTSAQKNPTAFYLCASSPSVNQPQHFGDGTRLSIL.

The rearrangement joins TRBV11-3 to TRBJ2-3; D might be TRBD2 (6 bases). V lost 4 bases and J lost 6, with 14 bases in between. The length of the CDR3 is 14 residues. The germline V gene encodes CDR1 SGHNT and CDR2 YENEEA. The chain's CDR3 is CASSSRGTLDTQYF. In DNA, the CDR3 is TGTGCCAGCAGCTCCCGGGGGACCCTCGATACGCAGTATTTT.

V usage is TRBV14 and J usage is TRBJ1-1; D gene unclear. Trimming pared 8 bases from V and 2 bases from J, leaving 12 bases between. Germline V gene data show CDR1 as SGHDN and CDR2 as FVKESK. This CDR3 comprises 13 residues. For the CDR3, the DNA is TGTGCCAGCTCCTGGAGCGTAAACACTGAAGCTTTCTTT. Residues: CASSWSVNTEAFF.

The rearrangement uses TRBV29-1 and TRBJ2-7; 9 nucleotides agree with TRBD2. The trim removed 1 base at V and 0 bases at J, leaving 4 bases unmatched. The CDR3 runs 15 residues. Germline V lookup: CDR1 SQVTM, CDR2 ANQGSEA. CDR3 residues: CSVEASGASSYEQYF. CDR3 DNA sequence: TGCAGCGTTGAAGCTAGCGGGGCGTCCTCCTACGAGCAGTACTTC.

V gene TRBV6-1 combines with J gene TRBJ2-1; TRBD2 matches at 10 bases. The V and J ends lost 3 bases and 7 bases, in that order; junction bases with no gene match: 15. Germline CDR1 is MNHNS and CDR2 is SASEGT. The CDR3 runs to 18 residues. CDR3 sequence reads: CASSEGWRLAGWRNEQFF. For the CDR3, the DNA is TGTGCCAGCAGTGAGGGGTGGCGACTAGCGGGTTGGAGGAATGAGCAGTTCTTC.

This clone occurred a few times. The J gene is TRBJ1-5, the V gene TRBV2; 11 bases are a match to TRBD1. Trimming took 8 bases from V and 6 from J; bases not matched to a gene: 9. The germline V gene encodes CDR1 SNHLY and CDR2 FYNNEI. The CDR3 totals 15 residues. CDR3 nucleotides: TGTGCCAGCGGTCCCGGACAGGGGGCTGGTCAGCCCCAGCATTTT. Translating it yields CASGPGQGAGQPQHF. Based on the CDR3 plus reference TRBV2 and TRBJ1-5, the full variable domain is EPEVTQTPSHQVTQMGQEVILRCVPISNHLYFYWYRQILGQKVEFLVSFYNNEISEKSEIFDDQFSVERPDGSNFTLKIRSTKLEDSAMYFCASGPGQGAGQPQHFGDGTRLSIL.